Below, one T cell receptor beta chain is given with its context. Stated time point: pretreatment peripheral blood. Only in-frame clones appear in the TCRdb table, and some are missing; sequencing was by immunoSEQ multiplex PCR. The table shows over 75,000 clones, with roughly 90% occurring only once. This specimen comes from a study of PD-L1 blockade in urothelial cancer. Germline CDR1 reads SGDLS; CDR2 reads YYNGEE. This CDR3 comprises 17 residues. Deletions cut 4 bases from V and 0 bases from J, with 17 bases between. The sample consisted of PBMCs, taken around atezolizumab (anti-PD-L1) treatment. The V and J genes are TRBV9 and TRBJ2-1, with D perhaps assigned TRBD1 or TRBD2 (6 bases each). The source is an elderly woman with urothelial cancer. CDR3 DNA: TGTGCCAGCAGCCTAGGGGGAGGCCTGAGCTCCTACAATGAGCAGTTCTTC. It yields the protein CASSLGGGLSSYNEQFF.